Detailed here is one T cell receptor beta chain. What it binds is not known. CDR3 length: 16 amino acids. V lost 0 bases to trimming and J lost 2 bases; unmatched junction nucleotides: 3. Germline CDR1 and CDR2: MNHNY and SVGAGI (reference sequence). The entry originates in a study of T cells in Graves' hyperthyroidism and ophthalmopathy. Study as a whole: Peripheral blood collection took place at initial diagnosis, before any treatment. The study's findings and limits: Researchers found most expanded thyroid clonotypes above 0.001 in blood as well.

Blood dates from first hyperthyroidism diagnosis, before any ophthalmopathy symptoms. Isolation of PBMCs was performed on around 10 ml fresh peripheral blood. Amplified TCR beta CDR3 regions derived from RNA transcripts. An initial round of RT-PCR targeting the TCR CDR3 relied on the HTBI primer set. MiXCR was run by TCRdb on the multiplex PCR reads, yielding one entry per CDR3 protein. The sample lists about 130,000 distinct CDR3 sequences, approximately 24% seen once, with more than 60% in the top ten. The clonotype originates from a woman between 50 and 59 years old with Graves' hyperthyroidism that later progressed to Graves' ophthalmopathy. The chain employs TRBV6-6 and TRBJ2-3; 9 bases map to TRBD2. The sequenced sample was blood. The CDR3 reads CASSYSASGVTDTQYF. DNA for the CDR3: TGTGCCAGCAGTTACTCCGCTAGCGGGGTCACAGATACGCAGTATTTT.